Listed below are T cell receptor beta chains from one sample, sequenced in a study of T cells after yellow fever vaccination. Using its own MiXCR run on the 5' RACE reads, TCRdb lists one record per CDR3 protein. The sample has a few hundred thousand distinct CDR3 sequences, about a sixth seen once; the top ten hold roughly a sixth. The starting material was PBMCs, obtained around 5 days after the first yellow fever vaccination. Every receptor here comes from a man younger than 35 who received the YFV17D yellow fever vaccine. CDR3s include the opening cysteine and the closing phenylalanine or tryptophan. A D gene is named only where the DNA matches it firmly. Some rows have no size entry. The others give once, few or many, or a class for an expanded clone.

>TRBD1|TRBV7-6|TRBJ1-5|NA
TGTGCCAGCAGCTTAGAAGTGGGGAGGGGGCGAGACAATCAGCCCCAGCATTTT
CASSLEVGRGRDNQPQHF
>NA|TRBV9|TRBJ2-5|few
TGTGCCAGCAGCGTAGCAGTCGGGGGAGAGACCCAGTACTTC
CASSVAVGGETQYF
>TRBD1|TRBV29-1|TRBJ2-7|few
TGCAGCGTTGAAGATCGGCATGGACAGGGTTTGTACGAGCAGTACTTC
CSVEDRHGQGLYEQYF
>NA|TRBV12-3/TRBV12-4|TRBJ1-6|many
TGTGCCAGCAGCCCGCAAAATTCACCCCTCCACTTT
CASSPQNSPLHF
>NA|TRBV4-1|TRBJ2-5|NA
TGCGCCAGCAGCCAAGAGCCTCACGAAGAGACCCAGTACTTC
CASSQEPHEETQYF
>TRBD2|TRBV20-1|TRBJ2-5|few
TGCAGTGCTAGAGATTTACTAGCGATTCTTCGCGAACGTGAGAGTACCCAGTACTTC
CSARDLLAILRERESTQYF
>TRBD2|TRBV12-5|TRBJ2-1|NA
TGTGCTAGTGGCCCCGGGGGGAGGACGGAGCAGTTCTTC
CASGPGGRTEQFF
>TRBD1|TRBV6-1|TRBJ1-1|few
TGTGCCAGCGATCGGACAGGGAGTGTGGTCACTGAAGCTTTCTTT
CASDRTGSVVTEAFF
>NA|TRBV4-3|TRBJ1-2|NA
TGCGCCAGCAGCCGGACAGATAGCAATGGCTACACCTTC
CASSRTDSNGYTF
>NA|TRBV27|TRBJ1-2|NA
TGTGCCAGCAGTATACAGCCCTCGGGGCTTGGTGGTGGTTTGGGCTTCGGCTACACCTTC
CASSIQPSGLGGGLGFGYTF
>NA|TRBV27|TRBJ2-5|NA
TGTGCCAGCAGTTTTATCTCGGCGGGACACGAAGAGACCCAGTACTTC
CASSFISAGHEETQYF
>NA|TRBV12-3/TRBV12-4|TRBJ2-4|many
TGTGCCAGCAGTTTTGGGGCCGTGGACATTCAGTACTTC
CASSFGAVDIQYF
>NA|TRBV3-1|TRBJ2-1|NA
TGTGCCAGCAGCCCGGGGATGTTAGGGGGGGGGTTCTTC
CASSPGMLGGGFF
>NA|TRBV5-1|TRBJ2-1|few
TGCGCCAGCAGCTTTGGACTGGACGACAATGAGCAGTTCTTC
CASSFGLDDNEQFF
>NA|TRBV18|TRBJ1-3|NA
TGTGCCAGCTCGGACCAAAGGAGGGCCAGCTCTGGAAACACCATATATTTT
CASSDQRRASSGNTIYF
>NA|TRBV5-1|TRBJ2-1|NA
TGCGCCAGCAGCCGATCTCCCGTAACAGGATACAATGAGCAGTTCTTC
CASSRSPVTGYNEQFF
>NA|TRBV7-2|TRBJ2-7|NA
TGTGCCAGCAGTTGGAATCCCTACGAGCAGTACTTC
CASSWNPYEQYF
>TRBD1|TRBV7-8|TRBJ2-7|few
TGTGCCAGCAGCTGGCCGGGACAGGGGTTAACTGAGCAGTACTTC
CASSWPGQGLTEQYF
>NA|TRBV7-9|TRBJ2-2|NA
TGTGCCAGCAGCGAACAGGACACCGGGGAGCTGTTTTTT
CASSEQDTGELFF
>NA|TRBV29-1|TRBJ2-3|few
TGCAGCGTTGAAAAGGAATACACAGATACGCAGTATTTT
CSVEKEYTDTQYF
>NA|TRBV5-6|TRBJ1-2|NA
TGTGCCAGCAGCCAACCCGACAGGAGCAGGAATGGCTACACCTTC
CASSQPDRSRNGYTF
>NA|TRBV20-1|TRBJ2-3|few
TGCAGTGCTGCCCCATTTCTACGCACAGATACGCAGTATTTT
CSAAPFLRTDTQYF
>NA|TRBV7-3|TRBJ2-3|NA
TGTGCCAGCAGCGATGGACCGGGACTCGCAATCACAGATACGCAGTATTTT
CASSDGPGLAITDTQYF
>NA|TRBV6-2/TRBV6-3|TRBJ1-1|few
TGTGCCAGCAGTTACATGGCAGGGGATGTCACTGAAGCTTTCTTT
CASSYMAGDVTEAFF
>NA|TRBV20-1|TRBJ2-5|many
TGCAGTGCTATTTTTGAGACCCAGTACTTC
CSAIFETQYF
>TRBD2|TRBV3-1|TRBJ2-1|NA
TGTGCCAGCAGCCAAAAAGGACTAGCGGGGGGGCCGGGCAATGAGCAGTTCTTC
CASSQKGLAGGPGNEQFF
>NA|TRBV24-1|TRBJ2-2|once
TGTGCCACCAGTGACCCTGGCGGCGGAACCGGGGAGCTGTTTTTT
CATSDPGGGTGELFF
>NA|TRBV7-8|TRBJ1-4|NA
TGTGCCAGCAGCCGTGAACCACCTACAGGGAGGGGTGAAAAACTGTTTTTT
CASSREPPTGRGEKLFF
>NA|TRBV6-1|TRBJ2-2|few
TGTGCCAGCAGTCAAGCCGGACCGGTCGGGGAGCTGTTTTTT
CASSQAGPVGELFF
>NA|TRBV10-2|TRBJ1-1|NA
TGCGCCAGCGGGGGTCCCAGCAACACTGAAGCTTTCTTT
CASGGPSNTEAFF
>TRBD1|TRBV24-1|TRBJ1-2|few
TGTGCCACCAGTGACCCCGAGGGGGCGAGAGGCTACACCTTC
CATSDPEGARGYTF
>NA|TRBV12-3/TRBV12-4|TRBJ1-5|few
TGTGCCAGCAGTTTAAGTCTGGGGGTAAGGGATCAGCCCCAGCATTTT
CASSLSLGVRDQPQHF
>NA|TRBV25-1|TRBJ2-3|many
TGTGCCAGCAGTGGGGGACATCCCGATACGCAGTATTTT
CASSGGHPDTQYF
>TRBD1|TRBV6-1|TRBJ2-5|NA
TGTGCCAGCAGTGTCGGACAGGGCCAAGAGACCCAGTACTTC
CASSVGQGQETQYF
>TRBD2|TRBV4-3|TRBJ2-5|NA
TGCGCCAGCAGCCGTATAGCGGGGGACAAAGAGACCCAGTACTTC
CASSRIAGDKETQYF
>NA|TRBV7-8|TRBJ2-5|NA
TGTGCCAGCAGCCCAACCGTGGGACGTCACGAGACCCAGTACTTC
CASSPTVGRHETQYF
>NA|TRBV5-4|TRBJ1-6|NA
TGTGCCAGCAGCGGCGGGACGTTCCCAAACGCCCTCCACTTT
CASSGGTFPNALHF
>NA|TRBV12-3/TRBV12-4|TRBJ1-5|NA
TGTGCCAGCCGACAGGACGAGGCAGGCAATCAGCCCCAGCATTTT
CASRQDEAGNQPQHF
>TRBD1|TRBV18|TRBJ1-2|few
TGTGCCAGCTCAAGTCCCGGGACAGGTTCTCTTGGGGGCTACACCTTC
CASSSPGTGSLGGYTF
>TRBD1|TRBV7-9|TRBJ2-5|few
TGTGCCAGCAGCCATACTCCGGCGGACAGGGGTCGAGAGACCCAGTACTTC
CASSHTPADRGRETQYF
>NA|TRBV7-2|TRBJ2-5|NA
TGTGCCAGCAGCTCGTCTAGATTGCAAGAGACCCAGTACTTC
CASSSSRLQETQYF
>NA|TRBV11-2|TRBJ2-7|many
TGTGCCAGCAGCTTAGTCGTCGGATACGAGCAGTACTTC
CASSLVVGYEQYF
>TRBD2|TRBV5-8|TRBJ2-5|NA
TGTGCCAGCAGCTGGGGGACTAGCGGGGAAGAGACCCAGTACTTC
CASSWGTSGEETQYF
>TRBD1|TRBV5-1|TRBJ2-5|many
TGTGCCAGCAGTTCCGGGACAGGGAAGGAGACCCAGTACTTC
CASSSGTGKETQYF
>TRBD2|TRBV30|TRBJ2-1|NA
TGTGCCTGGAGTGGAGTGACTAGCGGGGGGGCGAGCTCCTACAATGAGCAGTTCTTC
CAWSGVTSGGASSYNEQFF
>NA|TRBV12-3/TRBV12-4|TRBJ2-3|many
TGTGCCAGCAGTTTAGGCCAGCTATACGCAGATACGCAGTATTTT
CASSLGQLYADTQYF
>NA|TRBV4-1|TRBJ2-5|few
TGCGCCAGCAGCCCCAGGACAGTCCCTGGGGAGACCCAGTACTTC
CASSPRTVPGETQYF
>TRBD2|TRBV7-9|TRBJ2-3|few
TGTGCCAGCAGCCCGCGGGCGGGGGACACAGATACGCAGTATTTT
CASSPRAGDTDTQYF
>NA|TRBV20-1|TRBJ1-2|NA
TGCAGTGCTAGAGGACAGGAGGGGGGCTACACCTTC
CSARGQEGGYTF
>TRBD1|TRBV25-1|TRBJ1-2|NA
TGTGCCAGCATGGAAGGGGGCGGTGGCTACACCTTC
CASMEGGGGYTF
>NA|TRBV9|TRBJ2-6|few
TGTGCCAGCAGCGTAGGTAAACAGGGAACCGGGGCCAACGTCCTGACTTTC
CASSVGKQGTGANVLTF